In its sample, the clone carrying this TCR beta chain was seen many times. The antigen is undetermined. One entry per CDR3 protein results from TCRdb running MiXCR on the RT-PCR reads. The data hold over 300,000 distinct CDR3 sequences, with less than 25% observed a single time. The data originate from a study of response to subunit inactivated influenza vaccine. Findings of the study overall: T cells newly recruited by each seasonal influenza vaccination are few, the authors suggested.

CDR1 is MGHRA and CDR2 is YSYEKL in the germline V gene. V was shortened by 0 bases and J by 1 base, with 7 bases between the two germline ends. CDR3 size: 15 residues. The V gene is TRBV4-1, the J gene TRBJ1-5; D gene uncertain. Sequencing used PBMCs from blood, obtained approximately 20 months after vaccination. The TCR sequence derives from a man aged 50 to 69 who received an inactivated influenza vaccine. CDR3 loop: CASSQDGHSNQPQHF. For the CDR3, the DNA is TGCGCCAGCAGCCAAGATGGTCACAGCAATCAGCCCCAGCATTTT.